These 25 T cell receptor beta chains were sequenced from one sample in a study of early T cells in non-severe SARS-CoV-2 infection. A single record per CDR3 protein comes from TCRdb applying MiXCR to the 5' RACE reads. The sample lists some 77,000 distinct CDR3 sequences, 12% occurring once. The specimen comprised whole blood, sampled at baseline. These receptors all stem from an adult who was a healthcare worker with PCR-confirmed SARS-CoV-2 infection or an uninfected control (not recorded which). The donor label of this sample is uncertain.

This clonotype was recorded many times. The V call is TRBV4-2, the J call TRBJ1-2, with D possibly TRBD1 on 5 matching bases. Per germline, CDR1 LGHNA and CDR2 YNFKEQ. This CDR3 spans 14 amino acids. Deletions cut 0 bases from V and 4 bases from J, with 9 bases between. The CDR3 sequence: CASSQDRTPYGYTF. The CDR3, as DNA: TGTGCCAGCAGCCAAGATAGGACACCCTATGGCTACACCTTC.

In this sample, this clonotype turned up a few times. This sequence joins TRBV3-1 and TRBJ2-2; 8 nucleotides agree with TRBD1. Per germline, CDR1 LGHDT and CDR2 YNNKEL (reference sequence). This CDR3 is built from 16 residues. V shed 2 bases, J shed 1 base, and the junction held 3 bases outside the gene matches. CDR3 DNA sequence: TGTGCCAGCAGCCAATCCGGGACAGGGAACACCGGGGAGCTGTTTTTT. Translation gives CASSQSGTGNTGELFF.

This clonotype was picked up many times. This sequence joins TRBV5-4 and TRBJ2-2, with no clear D. The CDR3 is made up of 14 amino acids. Germline CDR1 SGHNT, CDR2 YYREEE (reference sequence). V was cut by 0 bases and J by 7 bases, with 10 bases left in between. The CDR3 DNA reads as TGTGCCAGCAGCTTGGAGACAACCCGCGGGGAGCTGTTTTTT. Translation gives CASSLETTRGELFF.

This clonotype was recorded many times. The CDR3 loop is CSVYTDTQYF. In DNA form, the CDR3 reads TGCAGTGTTTACACAGATACGCAGTATTTT. The chain recombines TRBV20-1 with TRBJ2-3; D not certain. The CDR3 has 10 amino acids. With 7 bases removed from V and 2 bases from J, the gap between germline ends came to 4 bases. Per germline, CDR1 DFQATT and CDR2 SNEGSKA (reference sequence).

In its sample, this clonotype was seen a few times. J is TRBJ1-5 and V is TRBV7-9; D is uncertain. Germline CDR1 is SEHNR and CDR2 is FQNEAQ (reference sequence). Trimming took 5 bases from V and 2 from J, leaving 7 bases between them. The CDR3 runs to 13 residues. The CDR3 DNA is TGTGCCAGCAGCGCTGAGGGCAATCAGCCCCAGCATTTT. It yields the protein CASSAEGNQPQHF.

This sequence joins TRBV18 and TRBJ1-1; 8 bases agree with TRBD1. CDR1 and CDR2 from the germline V gene are KGHSH and LQKENI. The CDR3 is made up of 15 amino acids. Trimming took 3 bases from V and 7 from J; bases not matched to a gene: 10. The CDR3 sequence is CASSPYNDRGNEAFF. The CDR3 DNA sequence: TGTGCCAGCTCACCCTACAACGACAGGGGAAATGAAGCTTTCTTT.

The J gene is TRBJ2-1, the V gene TRBV11-2, with D tentatively TRBD2 (5 bases). V lost 1 base and J 2 bases, leaving 12 bases between the germline ends. Germline-derived CDR1 and CDR2 are SGHAT and FQNNGV. This CDR3 spans 16 amino acids. CDR3 nucleotides: TGTGCCAGCAGCTTAGCGGGCGGGCTTACCTACAATGAGCAGTTCTTC. This encodes CASSLAGGLTYNEQFF. Variable domain in full (rest from reference TRBV11-2 and TRBJ2-1): EAGVAQSPRYKIIEKRQSVAFWCNPISGHATLYWYQQILGQGPKLLIQFQNNGVVDDSQLPKDRFSAERLKGVDSTLKIQPAKLEDSAVYLCASSLAGGLTYNEQFFGPGTRLTVL.

The gene calls are TRBV14 and TRBJ1-3, with a possible D match to TRBD1 (6 bases). The CDR3 length is 15 residues. Trimming took 5 bases from V and 4 from J, leaving 15 bases between them. Germline CDR1 is SGHDN and CDR2 is FVKESK. In nucleotides, the CDR3 is TGTGCCAGCAGCGAAGGGCGGGGGCAAGGAAACACCATATATTTT. This codes for CASSEGRGQGNTIYF.

This clonotype was seen more than once but under ten times. The chain is built from TRBV20-1 and TRBJ2-5; possibly TRBD1 for D (6 bases). The CDR3 has 15 amino acids. Looked up from germline, CDR1 is DFQATT and CDR2 is SNEGSKA (reference sequence). Trimming left V 3 bases short and J 0 bases short, with 14 bases between. CDR3 coding DNA: TGCAGTGCTAGGGATGGGGGCAGGTACCAAGAGACCCAGTACTTC. Translating gives CSARDGGRYQETQYF.

This chain uses TRBV9 with TRBJ1-2; D is possibly TRBD1 (6 bases). The CDR3 covers 17 residues. The V end lost 0 bases, the J end lost 6 bases, and 21 bases lay between the germline ends. Germline CDR1 SGDLS, CDR2 YYNGEE. CDR3: CASSVVPVGGGTDGYTF. CDR3 coding DNA: TGTGCCAGCAGCGTAGTTCCGGTAGGAGGGGGGACCGATGGCTACACCTTC. The variable domain in full, with the rest retrieved from reference TRBV9 and TRBJ1-2, is DSGVTQTPKHLITATGQRVTLRCSPRSGDLSVYWYQQSLDQGLQFLIQYYNGEERAKGNILERFSAQQFPDLHSELNLSSLELGDSALYFCASSVVPVGGGTDGYTFGSGTRLTVV.

This clonotype has more than one count but fewer than ten. V gene TRBV5-1 combines with J gene TRBJ2-2, with a possible D match to TRBD1 (6 bases). This CDR3 has 17 amino acids. Germline V gene sequence: CDR1 SGHRS, CDR2 YFSETQ. The ends were cut back, 0 bases at V and 1 base at J, with 13 bases in the middle. The CDR3 sequence is CASSLVQGPLNTGELFF. CDR3 DNA: TGCGCCAGCAGCTTGGTACAGGGACCCCTGAACACCGGGGAGCTGTTTTTT.

The rearrangement links TRBV11-2 to TRBJ1-2, with 11 bases matching TRBD1. V shed 6 bases and J 3 bases; nucleotides not matched to a gene: 12. Germline assignment: CDR1 SGHAT and CDR2 FQNNGV. CDR3 length equals 17 residues. The CDR3 sequence: CASSPGTGGERYYGYTF. In DNA, the CDR3 is TGTGCCAGCAGTCCAGGGACAGGGGGTGAGCGGTACTATGGCTACACCTTC. Full variable domain (missing parts from reference TRBV11-2 and TRBJ1-2): EAGVAQSPRYKIIEKRQSVAFWCNPISGHATLYWYQQILGQGPKLLIQFQNNGVVDDSQLPKDRFSAERLKGVDSTLKIQPAKLEDSAVYLCASSPGTGGERYYGYTFGSGTRLTVV.

This clonotype has only a few counts. The chain carries TRBV7-2 and TRBJ1-2; D not resolved. The CDR3 sequence is 16 residues long. Germline loops: CDR1 SGHTA, CDR2 FQGNSA. Trimming stripped 5 bases from V and 8 bases from J, with 24 bases between. The CDR3 DNA reads as TGTGCCAGCAGCCCAGTTCGAGTCCCTAATGAGGACGGCTACACCTTC. Translating gives CASSPVRVPNEDGYTF.

Many counts were recorded for this clonotype. The chain has TRBV5-5 and TRBJ1-5; D is unresolved. The germline CDR1 and CDR2 sequences are SGHKS and YYEKEE (reference sequence). Trimming cost V 0 bases and J 5 bases, with 6 bases left between them. The CDR3 totals 13 residues. The CDR3 here is CASSLDRDQPQHF. CDR3 coding DNA: TGTGCCAGCAGCTTGGACAGAGATCAGCCCCAGCATTTT.

Only a few counts were recorded for this clonotype. The rearrangement joins TRBV20-1 to TRBJ2-7, with 9 nucleotides matching TRBD1. CDR3 length: 13 amino acids. The junction had 4 bases not matched to a gene; V was cut back by 1 base and J by 6 bases. Per the germline V gene, CDR1 is DFQATT and CDR2 is SNEGSKA (reference sequence). As DNA, the CDR3 is TGCAGTGCTAGAGGGACAGGGGAAACCGAGCAGTACTTC. It codes for CSARGTGETEQYF.

The sample holds many counts of this clonotype. The chain uses TRBV11-2 and TRBJ1-1; D is undetermined. The germline V gene encodes CDR1 SGHAT and CDR2 FQNNGV. CDR3 size: 13 residues. Trimming shortened V by 5 bases and J by 1 base, and 8 bases separated the two germline ends. The CDR3 loop reads CASSTNRNTEAFF. CDR3 coding DNA: TGTGCCAGCAGCACAAATAGGAACACTGAAGCTTTCTTT. The whole variable domain, filled in from reference TRBV11-2 and TRBJ1-1, reads EAGVAQSPRYKIIEKRQSVAFWCNPISGHATLYWYQQILGQGPKLLIQFQNNGVVDDSQLPKDRFSAERLKGVDSTLKIQPAKLEDSAVYLCASSTNRNTEAFFGQGTRLTVV.

This clonotype was picked up many times. This chain links TRBV5-5 with TRBJ1-1; no definite D call. Germline CDR1 SGHKS, CDR2 YYEKEE (reference sequence). This CDR3 has 14 residues. Deletions cut 4 bases from V and 4 bases from J, with 14 bases between. The CDR3 protein is CASSLGVGGTEAFF. CDR3 in DNA: TGTGCCAGCAGCCTCGGGGTCGGAGGCACTGAAGCTTTCTTT. The full variable domain, in which reference TRBV5-5 and TRBJ1-1 provide the parts outside the CDR3, is DAGVTQSPTHLIKTRGQQVTLRCSPISGHKSVSWYQQVLGQGPQFIFQYYEKEERGRGNFPDRFSARQFPNYSSELNVNALLLGDSALYLCASSLGVGGTEAFFGQGTRLTVV.

Points on this clonotype: One end of the junction varies from germline; a read error may be responsible. V gene TRBV6-5 combines with J gene TRBJ1-2; 12 bases line up with TRBD1. The CDR3 loop spans 15 amino acids. The germline gives CDR1 MNHEY, CDR2 SVGAGI. CDR3 DNA: TGTGCTAGCAGTTCCCCCGGGACAGGGGGCGATGGCTACACCTTC. Protein product: CASSSPGTGGDGYTF.

The sample holds many counts of this clonotype. This sequence joins TRBV20-1 and TRBJ1-1; D not certain. Trimming took off 6 bases at V and 2 bases at J, with 16 bases between the two ends. Germline loops: CDR1 DFQATT, CDR2 SNEGSKA (reference sequence). The CDR3 spans 14 residues. The CDR3 DNA is TGCAGTGCGCTGACAAGGGCCGGTAACACTGAAGCTTTCTTT. This encodes CSALTRAGNTEAFF.

This clonotype came up many times. The chain uses TRBV20-1 and TRBJ2-5; D gene uncertain. Trimming pared 2 bases from V and 6 bases from J, leaving 4 bases between. The CDR3 loop spans 10 amino acids. The germline gives CDR1 DFQATT, CDR2 SNEGSKA (reference sequence). The chain's CDR3 is CSARIQTQYF. Written as DNA, the CDR3 is TGCAGTGCTAGAATCCAGACCCAGTACTTC.

This clonotype was detected only a few times. The chain carries TRBV6-1 and TRBJ1-2; 8 bases fit TRBD1. V was clipped by 2 bases and J by 8 bases; unmatched bases: 4. From germline, CDR1 is MNHNS and CDR2 SASEGT. The CDR3 length is 13 residues. The CDR3 DNA reads TGTGCCAGCAGTGAATACAGGGGGGACGGCTACACCTTC. Its translation is CASSEYRGDGYTF.

The V and J genes are TRBV9 and TRBJ2-6; TRBD1 might be the D (5 bases). Germline V gives CDR1 SGDLS, CDR2 YYNGEE. V was clipped by 2 bases and J by 0 bases, with 9 bases between them. The CDR3 is made up of 16 amino acids. CDR3 loop: CASSVLRGSGANVLTF. The CDR3 DNA reads TGTGCCAGCAGCGTCCTTAGGGGCTCTGGGGCCAACGTCCTGACTTTC.

The chain uses TRBV4-1 and TRBJ2-5; D is unclear. Germline CDR1 and CDR2: MGHRA and YSYEKL. The V end lost 3 bases, the J end lost 1 base, and 9 bases lay between the germline ends. This CDR3 comprises 14 residues. CDR3 sequence: CASSQEPRQETQYF. CDR3 sequence (DNA): TGCGCCAGCAGCCAGGAACCACGCCAAGAGACCCAGTACTTC.

The chain couples TRBV7-6 to TRBJ2-7; D gene unclear. Trimming stripped 5 bases from V and 7 bases from J, with 15 bases between. The CDR3 loop spans 13 amino acids. Germline assignment: CDR1 SGHVS and CDR2 FNYEAQ. The CDR3 spells CASSRSLGWEQYF. CDR3 DNA: TGTGCCAGCAGCCGGTCCCTTGGTTGGGAGCAGTACTTC.

The V gene is TRBV2, the J gene TRBJ2-7, with TRBD1 identical over 10 bases. Trimming took 7 bases from V and 3 from J; bases not matched to a gene: 6. The CDR3 has 14 amino acids. Per the germline V gene, CDR1 is SNHLY and CDR2 is FYNNEI. CDR3 nucleotide sequence: TGTGCCAGCAAAGACAGGGGGCAAGACTACGAGCAGTACTTC. This encodes CASKDRGQDYEQYF.